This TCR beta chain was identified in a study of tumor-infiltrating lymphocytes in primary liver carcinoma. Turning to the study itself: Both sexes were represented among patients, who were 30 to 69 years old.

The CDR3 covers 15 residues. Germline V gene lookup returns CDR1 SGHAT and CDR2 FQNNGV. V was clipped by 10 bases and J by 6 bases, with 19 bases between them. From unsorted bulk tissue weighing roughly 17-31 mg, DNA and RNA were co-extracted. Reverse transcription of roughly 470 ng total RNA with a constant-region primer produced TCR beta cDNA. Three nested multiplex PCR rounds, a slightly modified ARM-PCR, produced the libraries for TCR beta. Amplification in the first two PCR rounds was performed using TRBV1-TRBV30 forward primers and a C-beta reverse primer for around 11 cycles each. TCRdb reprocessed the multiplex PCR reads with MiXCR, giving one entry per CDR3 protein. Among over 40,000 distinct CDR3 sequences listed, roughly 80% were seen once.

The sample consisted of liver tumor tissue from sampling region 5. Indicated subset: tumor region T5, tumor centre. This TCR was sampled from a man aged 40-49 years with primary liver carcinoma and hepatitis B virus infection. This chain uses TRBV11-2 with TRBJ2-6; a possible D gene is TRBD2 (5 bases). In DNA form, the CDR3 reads TGTGCCACCCAGCGGCCGCGCTACGTGGCCAACGTCCTGACTTTC. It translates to CATQRPRYVANVLTF.